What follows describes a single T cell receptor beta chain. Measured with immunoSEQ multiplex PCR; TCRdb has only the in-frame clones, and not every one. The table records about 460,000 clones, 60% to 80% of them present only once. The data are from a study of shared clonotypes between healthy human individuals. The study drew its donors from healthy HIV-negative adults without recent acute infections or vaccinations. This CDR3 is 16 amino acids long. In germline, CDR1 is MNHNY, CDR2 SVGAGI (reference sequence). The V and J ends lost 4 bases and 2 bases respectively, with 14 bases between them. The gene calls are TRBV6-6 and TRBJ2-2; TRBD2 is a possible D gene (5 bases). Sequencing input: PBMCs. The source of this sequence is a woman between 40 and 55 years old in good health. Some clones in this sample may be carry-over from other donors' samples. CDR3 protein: CASSSQRLTNTGELFF. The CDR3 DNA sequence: TGTGCCAGCAGTTCTCAGCGGTTAACCAACACCGGGGAGCTGTTTTTT.